This entry describes one T cell receptor (beta chain). Its antigen is as yet unknown. Other nucleotide sequences in the sample specify the same CDR3. PCR amplification relied on 60 Vbeta primers (plus 13 Jbeta primers). Assay: immunoSEQ multiplex PCR; the TCRdb copy retains only in-frame clones and omits some. The sample includes around 150,000 clones, 70% of them seen just once. This record comes from a study of cytomegalovirus exposure and HLA in healthy donors. This CDR3 is 13 amino acids long. V lost 2 bases and J 0 bases, leaving 4 bases between the germline ends. Germline V gene lookup returns CDR1 LNHDA and CDR2 SQIVND (reference sequence). Notes on the study in general: It was only CMV serostatus that was available as immune exposure information. Earlier analysis found most TCR beta V segments productive about 90% or about 30% of the time. A later analysis reported that several of the most significant clusters appeared to be linked to common viral pathogens, among them Epstein-Barr virus. As a later analysis revealed, the rate of TCR association differed by HLA locus, with DRB1 most and HLA-C fewest.

The sequence was collected from a man aged 18 to 35 in good health and CMV-seropositive. What was sequenced was PBMCs. This chain connects TRBV19 to TRBJ1-1; no clear D gene. The DNA for the CDR3 is TGTGCCAGTAGTATATCGGTGAACACTGAAGCTTTCTTT. Amino acids: CASSISVNTEAFF.